This T cell receptor (beta chain) derives from a study of blood T cell repertoires in COVID-19. Study context: Both acute and convalescent COVID-19 samples were obtained from the United States, Italy and Spain.

Symptom resolution, clearance, or two negative PCRs marked donors in Cohort 3 as recovered. The CDR3 has 20 amino acids. J lost 2 bases, V lost 7 bases, and 17 bases had no gene match. Clones were read by immunoSEQ multiplex PCR, and TCRdb kept only the in-frame ones, dropping some. The data hold 300,000 to 450,000 clones, with roughly 86% observed a single time. The receptor's source is a man aged 25-45 years who had recovered from COVID-19. The sequenced sample was PBMCs or T cells enriched from blood (not recorded which). The genes are TRBV6-7 and TRBJ1-4; TRBD1 aligns across 12 bases. TRBV6-7 is an open reading frame whose function is uncertain. In nucleotides, the CDR3 is TGTGCCAGCATCCCCCAATCCGGGACAGGGGGCAAATGGACTAATGAAAAACTGTTTTTT. Protein sequence: CASIPQSGTGGKWTNEKLFF.